The rows below give T cell receptor beta chains drawn from one sample of a study of cytomegalovirus exposure and HLA in healthy donors. Profiled with immunoSEQ multiplex PCR; TCRdb holds only in-frame clones, not every one. Among more than 45,000 clones, around 74% were seen once, and the ten largest hold around 5.9%. The specimen was PBMCs. These TCRs come from a man aged 30 to 45 in good health and CMV-seronegative. Each CDR3 is given with its conserved first and last residue. Fields, in order: clone size, J gene, V gene, D gene, CDR3 protein, CDR3 DNA. D genes are given only for firm matches. Some rows have no size entry. The others give once, few or many, or a class for an expanded clone.

>NA|TRBJ2-2|TRBV21-1|NA
CATPDRIGTGELFF
TGTGCCACCCCGGACAGGATAGGTACCGGGGAGCTGTTTTTT
>NA|TRBJ1-5|TRBV7-9|TRBD1
CASSQGTADNQPQHF
TGTGCCAGCAGCCAGGGGACAGCAGACAATCAGCCCCAGCATTTT
>NA|TRBJ2-2|TRBV5-1|TRBD2
CASSSGLAAGELFF
TGCGCCAGCAGCTCCGGACTAGCGGCCGGGGAGCTGTTTTTT
>NA|TRBJ1-2|TRBV27|TRBD1
CASSTWDRGGYGYTF
TGTGCCAGCAGTACTTGGGACAGGGGAGGATATGGCTACACCTTC
>NA|TRBJ2-7|TRBV11-2|NA
CASSLDKQGWAYEQYF
TGTGCCAGCAGCTTAGATAAGCAGGGGTGGGCCTACGAGCAGTACTTC
>NA|TRBJ1-3|TRBV30|TRBD1
CALKDRGFSTGNTIYF
TGTGCCCTAAAAGACAGGGGATTCTCCACTGGAAACACCATATATTTT
>NA|TRBJ2-2|TRBV27|TRBD1
CASRTNRGLVDTGELFF
TGTGCCAGCAGGACCAACAGGGGTTTGGTCGACACCGGGGAGCTGTTTTTT
>few|TRBJ1-2|TRBV7-9|TRBD1
CASRNLRTGEGYTF
TGTGCCAGCAGGAATTTGAGGACAGGGGAGGGCTACACCTTC
>NA|TRBJ2-5|TRBV7-9|NA
CASSLPLRGKNQETQYF
TGTGCCAGCAGCTTACCTCTCCGCGGGAAAAACCAAGAGACCCAGTACTTC
>once|TRBJ2-7|TRBV2|NA
CASIGGSYEQYF
TGTGCCAGCATCGGGGGCTCCTACGAGCAGTACTTC
>NA|TRBJ1-1|TRBV5-1|NA
CASSSEQGRTEAFF
TGCGCCAGCAGCTCAGAACAGGGACGGACTGAAGCTTTCTTT
>NA|TRBJ1-1|TRBV6-6|NA
CASTWGVLVTEAFF
TGTGCCAGCACTTGGGGGGTTTTGGTCACTGAAGCTTTCTTT
>NA|TRBJ2-3|TRBV6-5|TRBD2
CASSYLTRTSGSTQYF
TGTGCCAGCAGTTACCTAACCAGAACGAGCGGGAGTACGCAGTATTTT
>few|TRBJ2-2|TRBV7-9|NA
CASSPSPPHRVGTGELFF
TGTGCCAGCAGCCCTAGTCCCCCCCACAGGGTAGGCACCGGGGAGCTGTTTTTT
>once|TRBJ1-1|TRBV30|NA
CAWGARGNTEAFF
TGTGCCTGGGGGGCCAGAGGTAACACTGAAGCTTTCTTT
>once|TRBJ2-7|TRBV25-1|TRBD2
CASSDVAGGRSYEQYF
TGTGCCAGCAGTGATGTAGCGGGAGGGCGGTCCTACGAGCAGTACTTC
>NA|TRBJ2-7|TRBV6-6|TRBD2
CASRGSGRTYEQYF
TGTGCCAGCAGGGGTAGCGGGAGGACCTACGAGCAGTACTTC